This is a list of T cell receptor beta chains from one sample in a study of cytomegalovirus exposure and HLA in healthy donors. TCRdb's copy holds only in-frame clones and misses some; the assay was immunoSEQ multiplex PCR. The sample holds about 160,000 clones, 71% seen once. Sequenced: PBMCs. The source of these receptors is a woman aged 25 to 39 in good health and CMV-seronegative. The CDR3 runs from the conserved cysteine through the conserved F or W.

v_call	j_call	cdr3_length	cdr3_aa
TRBV7-9	TRBJ1-5	12	CASSLDSQPQHF
TRBV6-1	TRBJ2-7	14	CASRLDRGPYEQYF
TRBV5-4	TRBJ2-2	14	CASSLELNTGELFF
TRBV6-5	TRBJ1-5	14	CASSYGGSNQPQHF
TRBV4-3	TRBJ1-1	14	CASSQGDISTEAFF
TRBV28	TRBJ2-1	15	CASSLEGSSYNEQFF
TRBV5-4	TRBJ2-1	16	CASSHGQAGSYNEQFF
TRBV9	TRBJ2-2	17	CASSFSHSGTYTGELFF
TRBV7-9	TRBJ2-1	12	CASSLTLAKQFF
TRBV5-4	TRBJ2-5	13	CASSFFLAGEQYF
TRBV4-2	TRBJ2-1	17	CASSQIILAGGGNEQFF
TRBV4-3	TRBJ2-2	21	CASSQDYSLGLAGYHTGELFF
TRBV14	TRBJ2-7	12	CASSRTSYEQYF
TRBV9	TRBJ2-1	15	CASSVAGDSYNEQFF
TRBV5-1	TRBJ2-7	16	CASSFGYTGGWYEQYF
TRBV5-4	TRBJ1-5	13	CASSQDREQPQHF
TRBV7-9	TRBJ2-7	15	CASTFPGQGGFEQYF